This T cell receptor (beta chain) derives from a study of metastatic and nonmetastatic thyroid tumors. Each patient came to thyroid surgery without any prior treatment (of any kind). From the PCR reads, TCRdb re-called clones with MiXCR. The repertoire includes roughly 29,000 clones, 23% of them detected once, and approximately 2.3% sits in the top ten. This clone was found many times. V shed 5 bases, J shed 5 bases, and the junction held 11 bases outside the gene matches. Germline-derived CDR1 and CDR2 are SGHRS and YFSETQ. The CDR3 covers 15 residues. The chain links TRBV5-1 to TRBJ2-7; 9 bases align to TRBD1. Sequencing was carried out using blood. The sequence was obtained from a female donor with papillary thyroid cancer or a benign thyroid nodule (not recorded which). Some clones in this sample may be carry-over from other donors' samples. This chain's CDR3 is CASRSLGTGFHEQYF. The CDR3 region has the DNA TGCGCCAGCAGGTCTTTAGGGACAGGGTTCCACGAGCAGTACTTC.